Below are 13 T cell receptor beta chains sequenced from a single sample in a study of Graves' ophthalmopathy and Graves' hyperthyroidism. The study amplified TCR beta CDR3 regions using RNA transcripts. The first round was an RT-PCR with HTBI primers, and the second round was a multiplex PCR. MiXCR was run by TCRdb on the multiplex PCR reads, yielding one entry per CDR3 protein. This sample has approximately 160,000 distinct CDR3 sequences; roughly 36% occur once, and the top ten carry approximately 8.9%. Sequencing input: peripheral blood. These receptors were obtained from a man aged 25 to 40 with Graves' ophthalmopathy.

This clonotype was found many times. This may stem from a read error, because a much larger clone lies one nucleotide away. This chain joins TRBV24-1 and TRBJ2-7; D may match TRBD1 or TRBD2 (6 bases each). Germline-derived CDR1 and CDR2 are KGHDR and SFDVKD. This CDR3 has 11 residues. Trimming left V 11 bases short and J 6 bases short, with 13 bases between. The CDR3 loop reads CARQEGTEQYF. CDR3 DNA sequence: TGTGCCAGACAGGAGGGGACCGAGCAGTACTTC.

The chain recombines TRBV7-2 with TRBJ2-3; D ambiguous. The V gene's germline CDR1 is SGHTA and CDR2 FQGNSA. CDR3 size: 13 residues. V lost 3 bases and J lost 0, with 4 bases in between. In DNA form, the CDR3 reads TGTGCCAGCAGCTTCCCTAGCACAGATACGCAGTATTTT. This codes for CASSFPSTDTQYF.

The CDR3, as DNA: TGTGCCACTATAAGCGGGAGTGGGGAGACCCAGTACTTC. Translated, it gives CATISGSGETQYF. J is TRBJ2-5 and V is TRBV10-3, with TRBD2 matching 8 bases. The CDR3 is 13 residues long. Germline V lookup: CDR1 ENHRY, CDR2 SYGVKD. J lost 5 bases, V lost 10 bases, and 9 bases had no gene match.

This clonotype showed up many times. This chain links TRBV28 with TRBJ2-2, with TRBD1 matching over 8 bases. The V segment lost 3 bases and the J segment 1 base; nucleotides outside the gene matches: 4. This CDR3 is 16 amino acids long. Germline CDR1 and CDR2: MDHEN and SYDVKM. The CDR3 region is CASSLLGTGNTGELFF. CDR3 DNA: TGTGCCAGCAGTTTGTTGGGGACAGGGAACACCGGGGAGCTGTTTTTT. The full variable domain, with the rest looked up from reference TRBV28 and TRBJ2-2, is DVKVTQSSRYLVKRTGEKVFLECVQDMDHENMFWYRQDPGLGLRLIYFSYDVKMKEKGDIPEGYSVSREKKERFSLILESASTNQTSMYLCASSLLGTGNTGELFFGEGSRLTVL.

The chain has TRBV29-1 and TRBJ2-7, with D hard to call. V was pared by 7 bases and J by 6 bases, with 16 bases between. Germline CDR1 and CDR2: SQVTM and ANQGSEA. The CDR3 contains 12 residues. CDR3 region: CSAALWGSEQYF. The CDR3 DNA sequence: TGCAGCGCCGCACTTTGGGGAAGCGAGCAGTACTTC.

The chain couples TRBV27 to TRBJ2-5; 12 bases are a match to TRBD2. The CDR3 loop spans 17 amino acids. J was trimmed by 5 bases and V by 5 bases; bases with no gene match: 12. The germline gives CDR1 MNHEY, CDR2 SMNVEV (reference sequence). CDR3 amino acids: CASSQLAGGPEEETQYF. The CDR3 nucleotides are TGTGCCAGCAGTCAGCTAGCGGGAGGGCCGGAGGAGGAGACCCAGTACTTC.

There are many counts of this clonotype. The rearrangement links TRBV18 to TRBJ1-1; TRBD1 aligns across 8 bases. Germline trimming cut 3 bases from V and 7 bases from J; bases unmatched to any gene: 4. This CDR3 has 13 amino acids. Germline V CDR1 and CDR2: KGHSH, LQKENI. The CDR3, as DNA: TGTGCCAGCTCACCCGGACAGGGTGTTGAAGCTTTCTTT. This encodes CASSPGQGVEAFF.

There are many counts of this clonotype. V and J are TRBV6-2 or TRBV6-3 and TRBJ2-1; D gene uncertain. Germline lookup yields CDR1 MNHEY and CDR2 SVGEGT. The ends were cut back, 2 bases at V and 3 bases at J, with 20 bases in the middle. This CDR3 comprises 18 residues. Here the CDR3 DNA reads TGTGCCAGCAGTTACGCTTCCCCAGCGACCGCCTTCTACAATGAGCAGTTCTTC. Translated: CASSYASPATAFYNEQFF.

This clonotype was recorded at least ten times. V usage is TRBV30 and J usage is TRBJ2-7; the match to TRBD2 covers 7 bases. V was pared by 1 base and J by 6 bases, with 0 bases of the junction left unmatched. CDR1 is GTSNPN, CDR2 SVGIG, per germline (reference sequence). CDR3 length equals 11 residues. The CDR3 sequence is CAWSAGGEQYF. CDR3 bases: TGTGCCTGGAGTGCGGGAGGCGAGCAGTACTTC.

The chain combines TRBV6-1 with TRBJ2-7; D perhaps matches TRBD2 (6 bases). CDR3 length equals 16 residues. Trimming pared 8 bases from V and 2 bases from J, leaving 22 bases between. Germline V gives CDR1 MNHNS, CDR2 SASEGT. In nucleotides, the CDR3 is TGTGCCAGCGGGAATTTGCGAGGGACTTCCCCCTACGAGCAGTACTTC. It yields the protein CASGNLRGTSPYEQYF.

This clonotype was counted ten times or more. The rearrangement uses TRBV6-2 or TRBV6-3 and TRBJ1-1; tentatively, D is TRBD1 (5 bases). The CDR3 length is 14 residues. Per the germline V gene, CDR1 is MNHEY and CDR2 is SVGEGT. V was trimmed by 0 bases and J by 4 bases, leaving 9 bases between them. The DNA for the CDR3 is TGTGCCAGCAGTTACTCGGGACTGTCCACTGAAGCTTTCTTT. Translation gives CASSYSGLSTEAFF.

The gene calls are TRBV27 and TRBJ2-1, with a tentative D call TRBD2 (5 bases). Germline V CDR1 and CDR2: MNHEY, SMNVEV (reference sequence). CDR3 length: 16 residues. The V and J ends lost 2 bases and 7 bases respectively, with 18 bases between them. CDR3 sequence reads: CASSLDLGLLRNEQFF. The CDR3 DNA is TGTGCCAGCAGTTTAGATCTCGGACTTCTAAGGAATGAGCAGTTCTTC.

This clonotype was seen more than once but under ten times. V gene TRBV6-1 combines with J gene TRBJ1-1; 9 bases are a match to TRBD1. The length of the CDR3 is 12 residues. CDR1 MNHNS and CDR2 SASEGT come from the germline V gene. The J segment lost 11 bases and the V segment lost 6 bases, leaving 7 bases of the junction unmatched. CDR3 sequence (DNA): TGTGCCAGCAGGCGGACAGGGGAGTGTGCTTTCTTT. As protein: CASRRTGECAFF.